This TCR beta chain was identified during a study of blood T cells in healthy people across ages. General study results and limits: The percentage of naive T cells correlated strongly with TCR beta diversity.

A second PCR, run for 7 to 11 cycles, used a sample-barcoded 5' primer plus a J-beta primer mix. Each cDNA molecule carried a tag from a template-switch adaptor that contained 12 random nucleotides. Each single sample gave us at least 2.5 million CDR3-containing paired-end reads. Each CDR3 protein is one row after TCRdb ran MiXCR on the 5' RACE reads. The repertoire consists of about 770,000 distinct CDR3 sequences, with 40% to 50% occurring once and the leading ten covering roughly 19%. Comment on this clonotype: What it binds is unknown.

There are 12 residues in the CDR3. V lost 0 bases and J lost 10, with 10 bases in between. Germline V CDR1 and CDR2: SGDLS, YYNGEE. The sequence derives from a man aged 60-69 years in good health. The material sequenced was blood. The gene calls are TRBV9 and TRBJ1-2; D remains unclear. CDR3 sequence reads: CASSVANGYYTF. The CDR3 coding sequence is TGTGCCAGCAGCGTAGCTAACGGATACTACACCTTC.